These 27 T cell receptor beta chains originate from one sample sequenced in a study of spatial heterogeneity in lung cancer. TCRdb fed the 5' RACE reads into MiXCR, producing one record per CDR3 protein. The sample comprises 77,000 or so distinct CDR3 sequences, roughly a fifth of which are singletons, and 6.2% rests with the top ten. Time point denoted: sample taken at primary tumor resection. The input material, whole RNA from tumor, nontumor lung or frozen PBMC, was sequenced unsorted. Sequencing was performed on PBMCs, taken at surgery. Receptor source: a male donor with early-stage non-small cell lung cancer.

This clonotype was picked up many times. In nucleotides, the CDR3 is TGTGCCAGCAAAACGTCTGGGGGCGTGAACACCGGGGAGCTGTTTTTT. This translates into CASKTSGGVNTGELFF. V usage is TRBV27 and J usage is TRBJ2-2; possibly TRBD1 for D (6 bases). Trimming removed 7 bases at V and 1 base at J, with 16 bases between. The V gene's germline CDR1 is MNHEY and CDR2 SMNVEV (reference sequence). The CDR3 spans 16 residues.

The CDR3 bases are TGTGCCAGCAGTGATTCGCCAGGGATCGACGAGCAGTACTTC. Amino acids: CASSDSPGIDEQYF. The rearrangement links TRBV2 to TRBJ2-7; possible D gene TRBD1, 5 bases. The V end lost 3 bases, the J end lost 5 bases, and 14 bases lay between the germline ends. This CDR3 is built from 14 residues. CDR1 SNHLY and CDR2 FYNNEI come from the germline V gene.

The rearrangement links TRBV28 to TRBJ1-4, with D tentatively TRBD1 (5 bases). Germline assignment: CDR1 MDHEN and CDR2 SYDVKM. There are 14 residues in the CDR3. Trimming removed 6 bases at V and 6 bases at J, with 14 bases between. The CDR3 is CASSPGHPDEKLFF. Here the CDR3 DNA reads TGTGCCAGCAGCCCTGGACATCCTGATGAAAAACTGTTTTTT.

There are many counts of this clonotype. The gene calls are TRBV20-1 and TRBJ2-2, with D possibly matching TRBD2 (6 bases). CDR1 and CDR2 (germline): DFQATT, SNEGSKA (reference sequence). Between the trimmed V and J ends, which lost 2 bases and 4 bases, there was a span of 14 bases. CDR3 length: 15 residues. The chain's CDR3 is CSARPTNSGTGELFF. CDR3 DNA: TGCAGTGCTAGACCCACGAATAGCGGCACCGGGGAGCTGTTTTTT.

This clonotype ranks as medium-sized. The CDR3 DNA sequence: TGCGCCAGCAGCCAAGATTGGAACAGGGACACTGAAGCTTTCTTT. Encoded protein: CASSQDWNRDTEAFF. This chain links TRBV4-3 with TRBJ1-1, with a possible D match to TRBD1 (6 bases). V was trimmed by 0 bases and J by 3 bases, leaving 11 bases between them. This CDR3 spans 15 amino acids. Germline loops: CDR1 LGHNA, CDR2 YSLEER.

The chain has TRBV9 and TRBJ2-2, with 7 bases matching TRBD1. The CDR3 spans 14 residues. The J segment lost 6 bases and the V segment lost 0 bases, leaving 2 bases of the junction unmatched. Germline V lookup: CDR1 SGDLS, CDR2 YYNGEE. The CDR3 loop is CASSVVDRAGELFF. CDR3 coding DNA: TGTGCCAGCAGCGTAGTTGACAGGGCCGGGGAGCTGTTTTTT.

The chain is built from TRBV30 and TRBJ2-7; D unresolved. The CDR3 extends over 13 amino acids. Germline values: CDR1 GTSNPN, CDR2 SVGIG (reference sequence). Trimming left V 4 bases short and J 7 bases short, with 17 bases between. The CDR3 coding sequence is TGTGCCTGGACCCACTCGTCCGGTGGGGAGCAGTACTTC. This encodes CAWTHSSGGEQYF.

In its sample, this clonotype was seen many times. The rearrangement joins TRBV4-1 to TRBJ1-6; a possible D gene is TRBD1 (5 bases). The CDR3 runs to 16 residues. With 2 bases removed from V and 5 bases from J, the gap between germline ends came to 13 bases. Per germline, CDR1 MGHRA and CDR2 YSYEKL. The CDR3 loop reads CASSQRRTSDNSPLHF. The CDR3 DNA is TGCGCCAGCAGCCAAAGAAGGACAAGCGATAATTCACCCCTCCACTTT.

This clonotype was detected ten times or more. The chain links TRBV6-5 to TRBJ2-7; TRBD2 matches at 11 bases. Germline-derived CDR1 and CDR2 are MNHEY and SVGAGI. The CDR3 length is 15 residues. The V gene end was trimmed by 6 bases and the J gene end by 5 bases; junction bases not matched to a gene: 9. The CDR3 DNA is TGTGCCAGCAGAACACGCGGACTAGCGGGTAACGAGCAGTACTTC. Its protein product is CASRTRGLAGNEQYF.

The genes are TRBV29-1 and TRBJ2-3; the match to TRBD1 covers 10 bases. The CDR3 totals 15 residues. Germline CDR1 and CDR2: SQVTM and ANQGSEA. Trimming at V came to 6 bases and at J to 3 bases, leaving 9 bases not matched to a gene. The chain's CDR3 is CSVVRTGGRTDTQYF. DNA of the CDR3: TGCAGCGTAGTACGGACAGGGGGTCGAACAGATACGCAGTATTTT.

In this sample, this clonotype turned up a few times. The CDR3 DNA reads as TGTGCCAGCAGCCTACCGGGACAGGGCGTCCCCCAGCATTTT. Protein: CASSLPGQGVPQHF. V usage is TRBV6-2 or TRBV6-3 and J usage is TRBJ1-5; TRBD1 aligns across 9 bases. This CDR3 has 14 amino acids. With V trimmed by 6 bases and J by 10 bases, 10 bases remained unmatched. Germline CDR1 MNHEY, CDR2 SVGEGT.

The V gene is TRBV7-2, the J gene TRBJ1-1; 12 bases agree with TRBD1. The germline V gene has CDR1 SGHTA and CDR2 FQGNSA. With 1 base clipped from V and 5 bases from J, the junction kept 5 bases outside the gene matches. The CDR3 runs 16 residues. For the CDR3, the DNA is TGTGCCAGCAGCTTAGTGGGACAGGGGGCAAGTACTGAAGCTTTCTTT. It specifies CASSLVGQGASTEAFF.

This clonotype was seen a handful of times. V usage is TRBV6-2 or TRBV6-3 and J usage is TRBJ1-5; 7 positions agree with TRBD1. Per germline, CDR1 MNHEY and CDR2 SVGEGT. This CDR3 spans 13 amino acids. J gave up 4 bases and V 6 bases, and 3 bases lay outside the gene matches. The DNA of the CDR3 is TGTGCCAGCAGAGAGGACAGGAATCAGCCCCAGCATTTT. It translates to CASREDRNQPQHF.

The chain uses TRBV6-6 and TRBJ2-7, with D tentatively TRBD1 (6 bases). This CDR3 spans 11 amino acids. V lost 5 bases to trimming and J lost 4 bases, with 6 bases between them. Germline V CDR1 and CDR2: MNHNY, SVGAGI (reference sequence). CDR3 region: CASSGQYEQYF. CDR3 coding DNA: TGTGCCAGCAGTGGACAGTACGAGCAGTACTTC.

This chain uses TRBV5-1 with TRBJ2-7; D is possibly TRBD2 (6 bases). The CDR3 runs 14 residues. Germline CDR1 is SGHRS and CDR2 is YFSETQ. Trimming stripped 4 bases from V and 2 bases from J, with 13 bases between. This chain's CDR3 is CASSQTRGAYEQYF. CDR3 nucleotide sequence: TGCGCCAGCAGCCAGACTAGAGGCGCCTACGAGCAGTACTTC.

The chain uses TRBV9 and TRBJ1-1; weak D call: TRBD1 (6 bases). Germline V gene sequence: CDR1 SGDLS, CDR2 YYNGEE. CDR3 length: 15 residues. V shed 1 base and J shed 1 base, with 11 bases lying between them. The CDR3 here is CASSVTAGQNTEAFF. The CDR3 bases are TGTGCCAGCAGCGTAACCGCGGGACAGAACACTGAAGCTTTCTTT.

This clonotype was seen many times. The chain carries TRBV7-9 and TRBJ2-3; 11 bases are shared with TRBD2. Trimming removed 5 bases from V and 0 bases from J; junction bases left unmatched: 7. This CDR3 has 17 residues. Germline V lookup: CDR1 SEHNR, CDR2 FQNEAQ (reference sequence). Here the CDR3 reads CASSRRRLAGSTDTQYF. The CDR3 DNA reads as TGTGCCAGCAGCCGCCGTCGACTAGCGGGGAGCACAGATACGCAGTATTTT.

This chain joins TRBV11-3 and TRBJ1-1; D is ambiguous. Per germline, CDR1 SGHNT and CDR2 YENEEA. This CDR3 region has 11 residues. The V end lost 8 bases, the J end lost 7 bases, and 11 bases lay between the germline ends. The CDR3 loop is CASLLENEAFF. DNA for the CDR3: TGTGCCAGCCTCTTGGAGAATGAAGCTTTCTTT.

This chain connects TRBV7-3 to TRBJ2-3; D perhaps matches TRBD1 (5 bases). The ends were cut back, 2 bases at V and 6 bases at J, with 12 bases in the middle. The CDR3 consists of 14 residues. Germline CDR1 is SGHTA and CDR2 is FQGTGA. CDR3 in amino acids: CASSLAGPSDTQYF. The CDR3 bases are TGTGCCAGCAGCTTAGCAGGGCCCTCCGATACGCAGTATTTT.

In regard to this clonotype: Its ends do not fully match the called genes, so a read error is possible. The chain has TRBV7-9 and TRBJ2-3; D is undetermined. Germline V gene data show CDR1 as SEHNR and CDR2 as FQNEAQ (reference sequence). The CDR3 has 13 residues. CDR3 in amino acids: CAGRPGPGDTQYF. The CDR3, as DNA: TGTGCCGGCAGACCAGGACCCGGAGATACGCAGTATTTT.

The chain couples TRBV7-2 to TRBJ2-5, with 7 bases identical to TRBD2. J lost 0 bases, V lost 3 bases, and 4 bases had no gene match. The CDR3 totals 15 residues. The germline gives CDR1 SGHTA, CDR2 FQGNSA. The CDR3 nucleotides read TGTGCCAGCAGCTTGCAGCGGGGTTACCAAGAGACCCAGTACTTC. It encodes CASSLQRGYQETQYF.

The V gene is TRBV6-2 or TRBV6-3, the J gene TRBJ2-2; D gene uncertain. Trimming shortened V by 6 bases and J by 1 base, and 15 bases separated the two germline ends. Germline CDR1 MNHEY, CDR2 SVGEGT. The CDR3 extends over 16 amino acids. The CDR3 DNA follows: TGTGCCAGCAGCCGACTCCAGTTGATGAACACCGGGGAGCTGTTTTTT. Protein: CASSRLQLMNTGELFF.

V usage is TRBV29-1 and J usage is TRBJ2-7, with a possible D match to TRBD1 (5 bases). The CDR3 contains 12 residues. Per germline, CDR1 SQVTM and CDR2 ANQGSEA. V was pared by 4 bases and J by 3 bases, with 10 bases between. As DNA, the CDR3 is TGCAGCGTTGGGACATCGGTCTACGAGCAGTACTTC. Amino acids: CSVGTSVYEQYF.

This clonotype occurred a few times. The rearrangement links TRBV29-1 to TRBJ1-1; 8 positions match TRBD1. The CDR3 covers 13 residues. Trimming at V came to 4 bases and at J to 4 bases, leaving 5 bases not matched to a gene. CDR1 is SQVTM and CDR2 is ANQGSEA in the germline V gene. As DNA, the CDR3 is TGCAGCGTTGCGGCAGGGGGCCGCACTGAAGCTTTCTTT. As protein: CSVAAGGRTEAFF. Supplemented by reference TRBV29-1 and TRBJ1-1, the full variable domain reads SAVISQKPSRDICQRGTSLTIQCQVDSQVTMMFWYRQQPGQSLTLIATANQGSEATYESGFVIDKFPISRPNLTFSTLTVSNMSPEDSSIYLCSVAAGGRTEAFFGQGTRLTVV.

The sample holds many counts of this clonotype. The rearrangement uses TRBV12-3 or TRBV12-4 and TRBJ1-1, with D tentatively TRBD1 (5 bases). CDR3 length: 13 residues. V shed 3 bases and J shed 1 base, with 6 bases lying between them. DNA of the CDR3: TGTGCCAGCAGTTTGGGGGAGAACACTGAAGCTTTCTTT. This gives the protein CASSLGENTEAFF.

This chain joins TRBV20-1 and TRBJ1-1; no reliable D call. The CDR3 sequence is 10 residues long. V shed 5 bases and J shed 0 bases, with 1 base lying between them. The germline V gene encodes CDR1 DFQATT and CDR2 SNEGSKA (reference sequence). The CDR3 bases are TGCAGTGCTCTGAACACTGAAGCTTTCTTT. It codes for CSALNTEAFF.

This clonotype showed up just a few times. This rearrangement joins TRBV18 to TRBJ2-7; 11 positions match TRBD1. V lost 4 bases and J lost 12; bases outside the gene matches: 11. The CDR3 consists of 14 residues. Germline V gene sequence: CDR1 KGHSH, CDR2 LQKENI. The CDR3 sequence: CASSHRGQGAFSYF. The CDR3 DNA sequence: TGTGCCAGCTCACACAGAGGACAGGGGGCCTTTTCGTACTTC.